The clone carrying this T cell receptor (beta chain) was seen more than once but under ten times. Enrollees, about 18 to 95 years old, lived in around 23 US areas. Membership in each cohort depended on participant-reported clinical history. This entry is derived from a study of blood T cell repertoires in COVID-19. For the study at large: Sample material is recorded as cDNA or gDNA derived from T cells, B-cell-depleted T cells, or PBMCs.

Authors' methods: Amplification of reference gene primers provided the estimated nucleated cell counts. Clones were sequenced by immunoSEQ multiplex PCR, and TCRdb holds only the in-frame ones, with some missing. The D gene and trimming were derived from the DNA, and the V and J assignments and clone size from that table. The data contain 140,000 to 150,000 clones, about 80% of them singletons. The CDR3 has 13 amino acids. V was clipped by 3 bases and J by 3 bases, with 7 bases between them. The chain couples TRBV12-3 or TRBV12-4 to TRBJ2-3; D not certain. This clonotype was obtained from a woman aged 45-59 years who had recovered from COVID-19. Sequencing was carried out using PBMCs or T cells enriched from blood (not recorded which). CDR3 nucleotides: TGTGCCAGCAGTTTGGTGCGGACAGATACGCAGTATTTT. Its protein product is CASSLVRTDTQYF.